This is a list of T cell receptor beta chains from one sample in a study of human T cells and chemical hapten exposure. TCRdb analysed the reads with MiXCR anew, one entry per CDR3 protein. Of around 120,000 distinct CDR3 sequences in the sample, over 7% are singletons; the top ten hold 1.4%. Specimen: whole blood. Receptors were obtained from a human donor in good health. Some clones in this sample may be carry-over from other donors' samples. Each CDR3 is given without its conserved first and last residue.

CDR3aa: ASSLYRTGELF
v_gene: TRBV7-2

CDR3aa: ASSFLTSGGLQY
v_gene: TRBV7-6

CDR3aa: SAIGPEQY
v_gene: TRBV20-1

CDR3aa: ASSPWTSTDTQY
v_gene: TRBV18

CDR3aa: ASSPSAGNLNTEAF
v_gene: TRBV18

CDR3aa: ASSSAGDREAF
v_gene: TRBV7-9

CDR3aa: ASSLRQGRNEQF
v_gene: TRBV5-1

CDR3aa: AIWDRTGEYNEQF
v_gene: TRBV10-3

CDR3aa: ASSQNGGMETQY
v_gene: TRBV14

CDR3aa: ASSPGTDEAF
v_gene: TRBV6-6

CDR3aa: ASSNGLAGAYPYRDTQY
v_gene: TRBV21-1

CDR3aa: ASSYSSGSKNIQY
v_gene: TRBV6-5

CDR3aa: SVEDLRGTTQY
v_gene: TRBV29-1

CDR3aa: SVEVLGVGDEQY
v_gene: TRBV29-1

CDR3aa: AISALAGGVRAGELF
v_gene: TRBV10-3

CDR3aa: ASSFRDTTIKNTEAF
v_gene: TRBV7-9

CDR3aa: ASSLGGRNAGYNEQF
v_gene: TRBV13

CDR3aa: ASSREGLLSGNTIY
v_gene: TRBV4-2

CDR3aa: ASSAGGTALYEQY
v_gene: TRBV9

CDR3aa: ASSLADQNYGYT
v_gene: TRBV7-9

CDR3aa: AAAESNQPQH
v_gene: TRBV6-1

CDR3aa: ASSFPGQGSADTQY
v_gene: TRBV5-6

CDR3aa: SASRRASGFYEQY
v_gene: TRBV20-1

CDR3aa: ASSPGQGPYT
v_gene: TRBV7-9

CDR3aa: SAPFKGTGELF
v_gene: TRBV20-1

CDR3aa: AISASLQAWEQY
v_gene: TRBV10-3

CDR3aa: SVEDGSSSYNEQF
v_gene: TRBV29-1

CDR3aa: ASSKTVAETGTDTQY
v_gene: TRBV7-9

CDR3aa: ASSYSLWRHYEQY
v_gene: TRBV6-2/TRBV6-3

CDR3aa: ASSAGGPQETQY
v_gene: TRBV4-2

CDR3aa: ASSIQGAANQPQH
v_gene: TRBV10-2

CDR3aa: ASSYGGSQETQY
v_gene: TRBV6-6

CDR3aa: ASSLEEAGGANQPQH
v_gene: TRBV11-2

CDR3aa: AISVTGVQQYEQY
v_gene: TRBV10-3

CDR3aa: ASTIRDRITDTQY
v_gene: TRBV6-2/TRBV6-3

CDR3aa: ASSPTPNQPQH
v_gene: TRBV12-3/TRBV12-4

CDR3aa: ASSSIRRQGKNSPLH
v_gene: TRBV6-5

CDR3aa: ASSLSTGAHYGYT
v_gene: TRBV27

CDR3aa: ASSLGAGATYEQY
v_gene: TRBV7-6

CDR3aa: ASSPPAPISSYNEQF
v_gene: TRBV27

CDR3aa: ASSFTGIGQPQH
v_gene: TRBV11-2

CDR3aa: ASSYYSQGAREQY
v_gene: TRBV6-5

CDR3aa: AGSDGLLSSYNEQF
v_gene: TRBV6-4

CDR3aa: ASSPLDRLDEQY
v_gene: TRBV27

CDR3aa: ASTRQGDAKQY
v_gene: TRBV3-1

CDR3aa: SARDWSGGRGEQF
v_gene: TRBV20-1

CDR3aa: SARRFSYNEQF
v_gene: TRBV20-1

CDR3aa: ASSKTRTPADGYT
v_gene: TRBV25-1